Below, 19 T cell receptor beta chains from the same sample are listed, as sequenced in a study of CXCR3-negative and CXCR3-positive naive CD8 T cells. Findings and caveats of the study: The TRB CDR3s that CXCR3-positive naive cells carried were more hydrophobic than those of CXCR3-negative naive cells.

The libraries of TRB cDNA were prepared using 5' RACE with UMI labels. TCRdb reprocessed the 5' RACE reads, with one entry per CDR3 protein and no DNA. Its clone listing holds about 130,000 distinct CDR3 sequences. These receptors' antigens are unknown. The source material was naive CXCR3+ CD8+ T cells from blood. Indicated subset: CD45RO-CCR7+CD27+CD95- naive CD8+ T cells expressing CXCR3 (TNR3+). The receptor set was obtained from a human donor in good health. Some clones in this sample may be carry-over from other donors' samples.

The chain employs TRBV28 and TRBJ1-2; TCRdb's D gene call, TRBD1, goes unchecked for lack of DNA. CDR1 is MDHEN, CDR2 SYDVKM, per germline. This CDR3 contains 13 residues. CDR3 in amino acids: CASSLYGAYGYTF.

This chain uses TRBV24-1 with TRBJ2-3; checking the TCRdb D call of TRBD1 is not possible without DNA. The CDR3 is made up of 14 amino acids. CDR1 and CDR2 (germline): KGHDR, SFDVKD. The CDR3 sequence: CATSDSGTLNTQYF.

This chain joins TRBV6-5 and TRBJ2-6. The CDR3 extends over 14 amino acids. CDR1 and CDR2 (germline): MNHEY, SVGAGI. The CDR3 reads CASSPWSGANVLTF.

The V and J genes are TRBV5-6 and TRBJ2-3; absent DNA, TCRdb's TRBD1 call cannot be checked. Germline lookup yields CDR1 SGHDT and CDR2 YYEEEE. This CDR3 has 14 residues. This CDR3 is CASSLGGLTDTQYF.

This rearrangement joins TRBV29-1 to TRBJ1-2; TCRdb outputs TRBD1, but without DNA this stays unchecked. Germline CDR1 reads SQVTM; CDR2 reads ANQGSEA. CDR3 length: 14 amino acids. This CDR3 reads CSDRDTVQIYGYTF.

This CDR3 reads CASSPINPYEQYF. The chain links TRBV18 to TRBJ2-7. CDR3 length equals 13 residues. Germline V gene lookup returns CDR1 KGHSH and CDR2 LQKENI.

The chain has TRBV12-3 or TRBV12-4 and TRBJ1-1; TCRdb indicates TRBD1, and absent DNA this call remains unverified. This CDR3 contains 12 residues. Here the CDR3 reads CASTHGGPEAFF.

V and J are TRBV13 and TRBJ2-3; TCRdb picks TRBD1, but there is no DNA to check that call. CDR1 is PRHDT, CDR2 FYEKMQ, per germline (reference sequence). The length of the CDR3 is 18 residues. This CDR3 reads CASSLGLAAPLSSDTQYF.

The CDR3 spells CAISESTGLYYGYTF. The chain recombines TRBV10-3 with TRBJ1-2. The germline V gene has CDR1 ENHRY and CDR2 SYGVKD. The CDR3 has 15 residues.

The chain employs TRBV18 and TRBJ2-5. Germline CDR1 is KGHSH and CDR2 is LQKENI. This CDR3 is 11 amino acids long. CDR3 residues: CASSPQKTQYF.

This rearrangement joins TRBV28 to TRBJ2-7; TCRdb proposes TRBD2, but this gene call is untestable without DNA. Germline loops: CDR1 MDHEN, CDR2 SYDVKM. This CDR3 region has 13 residues. The CDR3 is CASSSRLAYEQYF.

V is TRBV20-1 and J is TRBJ2-1. This CDR3 spans 13 amino acids. CDR1 and CDR2 (germline): DFQATT, SNEGSKA (reference sequence). Here the CDR3 reads CSATFRSYNEQFF.

This chain uses TRBV18 with TRBJ1-2; TCRdb picks TRBD1, but there is no DNA to check that call. CDR1 and CDR2 from the germline V gene are KGHSH and LQKENI. The CDR3 runs to 14 residues. The CDR3 loop reads CASRSTGADYGYTF.

This chain connects TRBV7-6 to TRBJ2-5; TCRdb's assignment of TRBD2 cannot be checked, as there is no DNA. Germline V gene lookup returns CDR1 SGHVS and CDR2 FNYEAQ. The CDR3 covers 15 residues. CDR3 region: CTSSSRDGPQETQYF.

The chain has TRBV7-9 and TRBJ1-2; TCRdb picks TRBD1, but there is no DNA to check that call. Germline CDR1 is SEHNR and CDR2 is FQNEAQ (reference sequence). The CDR3 runs to 15 residues. This CDR3 reads CASSWRSGGEEGYTF.

This chain uses TRBV21-1 with TRBJ2-7; TCRdb proposes TRBD1, but this gene call is untestable without DNA. TRBV21-1 is classified as a pseudogene. The CDR3 extends over 13 amino acids. The chain's CDR3 is CASTDRGPDEQYF.

V usage is TRBV9 and J usage is TRBJ2-1; without DNA, the TCRdb call of TRBD1 cannot be checked. The length of the CDR3 is 15 residues. Germline V lookup: CDR1 SGDLS, CDR2 YYNGEE. The CDR3 region is CASSVAGTGSNEQFF.

The V gene is TRBV29-1, the J gene TRBJ2-1; the D gene TCRdb calls, TRBD1, cannot be checked with no DNA. Germline CDR1 and CDR2: SQVTM and ANQGSEA. The CDR3 consists of 15 residues. CDR3 sequence: CSVDSTPSSYNEQFF.

The chain links TRBV25-1 to TRBJ2-2. The CDR3 loop spans 12 amino acids. Germline V gene sequence: CDR1 MGHDK, CDR2 SYGVNS. The CDR3 sequence: CASSELAGELFF.